The next 18 T cell receptor beta chains were all read from a single sample in a study of beta chain features in type 1 diabetes. TCRB transcripts that were expressed got sequenced, as all of the isolated RNA had been reverse transcribed. Here immunoSEQ multiplex PCR was the method, and the copy in TCRdb shows in-frame clones only, minus some. The sample gives hundreds of thousands of clones, roughly a sixth of which show up once; under 0.095% is in the top ten. Sample: naive CD4+ T cells from blood. These TCRs come from a man between 18 and 29 years old in good health.

This clone was counted between two and nine times. This chain's CDR3 is CASSLTGTISSGNTIYF. In nucleotides, the CDR3 is TGTGCCAGCAGCTTAACAGGGACCATCTCCTCTGGAAACACCATATATTTT. V usage is TRBV7-9 and J usage is TRBJ1-3; maybe TRBD1 (6 bases). The V and J ends lost 2 bases and 0 bases respectively, with 14 bases between them. The CDR3 extends over 17 amino acids. Germline CDR1 is SEHNR and CDR2 is FQNEAQ (reference sequence).

This clone has a handful of counts. J is TRBJ1-5 and V is TRBV7-8; 8 positions match TRBD1. In germline, CDR1 is SGHVS, CDR2 FQNEAQ. CDR3 length: 13 amino acids. Trimming cost V 6 bases and J 5 bases; bases outside gene matches: 3. Written as DNA, the CDR3 is TGTGCCAGCAGTTCGACAGGGGATCAGCCCCAGCATTTT. Translated: CASSSTGDQPQHF.

This chain uses TRBV7-2 with TRBJ2-2, with TRBD1 matching over 11 bases. CDR3 length equals 15 residues. Trimming at V came to 3 bases and at J to 3 bases, leaving 0 bases not matched to a gene. Per the germline V gene, CDR1 is SGHTA and CDR2 is FQGNSA. The CDR3 loop is CASSLGQGDTGELFF. The CDR3 coding sequence is TGTGCCAGCAGCTTGGGACAGGGGGACACCGGGGAGCTGTTTTTT. The full variable domain, in which reference TRBV7-2 and TRBJ2-2 provide the parts outside the CDR3, is GAGVSQSPSNKVTEKGKDVELRCDPISGHTALYWYRQSLGQGLEFLIYFQGNSAPDKSGLPSDRFSAERTGGSVSTLTIQRTQQEDSAVYLCASSLGQGDTGELFFGEGSRLTVL.

V gene TRBV6-1 combines with J gene TRBJ1-2; D not resolved. The CDR3 has 13 amino acids. Trimming cost V 4 bases and J 4 bases, with 10 bases left between them. Germline CDR1 and CDR2: MNHNS and SASEGT. The CDR3, as DNA: TGTGCCAGCAGTGTCTTGAGGGCCTATGGCTACACCTTC. Translation gives CASSVLRAYGYTF.

Remarks on this clone: Given the absence of the conserved phenylalanine or tryptophan at the CDR3 end, a read error is likely. V usage is TRBV30 and J usage is TRBJ1-2; D perhaps matches TRBD1 (5 bases). The V end was cut by 0 bases, the J end by 7 bases, with 6 bases between. This CDR3 region has 11 residues. Germline CDR1 is GTSNPN and CDR2 is SVGIG (reference sequence). The CDR3 bases are TGTGCCTGGAGTGTTGGGGGTGGCTACACCTGC. Translation gives CAWSVGGGYTC.

This clone was seen more than once but under ten times. V usage is TRBV28 and J usage is TRBJ1-4, with D unclear. Germline V gives CDR1 MDHEN, CDR2 SYDVKM. V gave up 3 bases and J gave up 8 bases, with 4 bases separating them. This CDR3 spans 11 amino acids. CDR3 loop: CASSLWEKLFF. DNA for the CDR3: TGTGCCAGCAGTTTGTGGGAAAAACTGTTTTTT.

Only a few counts were recorded for this clone. J is TRBJ2-2 and V is TRBV7-2, with TRBD1 matching over 8 bases. V was pared by 7 bases and J by 3 bases, with 7 bases of the junction left unmatched. The CDR3 spans 15 residues. In germline, CDR1 is SGHTA, CDR2 FQGNSA. This chain's CDR3 is CASIRTGLYTGELFF. The CDR3, as DNA: TGTGCCAGCATCCGGACAGGGCTATACACCGGGGAGCTGTTTTTT.

The CDR3 loop reads CASSKTATEAFF. CDR3 sequence (DNA): TGTGCCAGCTCAAAGACAGCTACTGAAGCTTTCTTT. The chain joins TRBV18 to TRBJ1-1; perhaps TRBD1 as D (5 bases). CDR3 length equals 12 residues. The germline V and J ends were trimmed by 5 bases and 5 bases, with 9 bases remaining between them. Germline CDR1 and CDR2: KGHSH and LQKENI.

This clone was found a few times. The rearrangement uses TRBV18 and TRBJ2-3; the match to TRBD2 covers 8 bases. The length of the CDR3 is 13 residues. Germline V gene sequence: CDR1 KGHSH, CDR2 LQKENI. The V segment lost 7 bases and the J segment 6 bases; nucleotides outside the gene matches: 6. CDR3 protein: CASLSGGPDTQYF. The CDR3 region has the DNA TGTGCCAGCTTGTCGGGGGGGCCTGATACGCAGTATTTT.

The chain uses TRBV5-1 and TRBJ2-7; 10 bases fit TRBD1. V gave up 4 bases and J gave up 4 bases; unmatched junction bases: 11. This CDR3 region has 16 residues. Germline CDR1 SGHRS, CDR2 YFSETQ. The DNA of the CDR3 is TGCGCCAGCAGCGCCCGTCCGGGACAGGGGTCGTACGAGCAGTACTTC. Protein: CASSARPGQGSYEQYF.

The chain joins TRBV27 to TRBJ1-5; D gene ambiguous. This CDR3 has 14 residues. V gave up 4 bases and J gave up 5 bases, with 12 bases separating them. Germline lookup yields CDR1 MNHEY and CDR2 SMNVEV (reference sequence). The CDR3 region is CASSYSWEDQPQHF. The CDR3 nucleotides are TGTGCCAGCAGTTACAGTTGGGAGGATCAGCCCCAGCATTTT.

The rearrangement uses TRBV29-1 and TRBJ2-4; 10 bases map to TRBD1. The V and J ends lost 6 bases and 8 bases, in that order; junction bases with no gene match: 7. CDR1 is SQVTM, CDR2 ANQGSEA, per germline. This CDR3 spans 13 amino acids. CDR3 protein: CSVGQGLEDIQYF. CDR3 sequence (DNA): TGCAGCGTGGGACAGGGGTTGGAAGACATTCAGTACTTC.

The chain carries TRBV7-3 and TRBJ2-1; 7 positions agree with TRBD2. This CDR3 is 12 amino acids long. Germline CDR1 SGHTA, CDR2 FQGTGA. V dropped 5 bases and J dropped 9; count of bases not matched to a gene: 4. CDR3 bases: TGTGCCAGCAGCCCCAGCGGGACTGAGCAGTTCTTC. Protein sequence: CASSPSGTEQFF.

This clone appeared a few times. J is TRBJ2-3 and V is TRBV11-3, with 7 bases fitting TRBD1. Germline trimming cut 4 bases from V and 3 bases from J; bases unmatched to any gene: 7. The CDR3 runs 15 residues. Per germline, CDR1 SGHNT and CDR2 YENEEA. The CDR3: CASSSDGQATDTQYF. In DNA, the CDR3 is TGTGCCAGCAGCTCCGACGGACAGGCTACAGATACGCAGTATTTT.

In this sample, this clone turned up a few times. This chain joins TRBV7-8 and TRBJ2-1; D is perhaps TRBD2 (6 bases). The CDR3 extends over 19 amino acids. The V gene lost 2 bases and the J gene lost 0 bases, with 20 bases spanning the gap. Germline CDR1 and CDR2: SGHVS and FQNEAQ. The CDR3 loop reads CASSLYGTRALSSYNEQFF. The CDR3 DNA reads as TGTGCCAGCAGCTTATACGGGACTCGGGCGCTGAGCTCCTACAATGAGCAGTTCTTC.

This sequence joins TRBV5-1 and TRBJ2-6; 11 bases are shared with TRBD2. Germline trimming cut 4 bases from V and 1 base from J; bases unmatched to any gene: 10. The CDR3 is 19 residues long. In germline, CDR1 is SGHRS, CDR2 YFSETQ. CDR3 nucleotides: TGCGCCAGCAGCACGGGACTAGCGGCATCCCTTTCTGGGGCCAACGTCCTGACTTTC. This sequence encodes CASSTGLAASLSGANVLTF.

The gene calls are TRBV27 and TRBJ2-7, with D tentatively TRBD2 (7 bases). The CDR3 has 16 residues. CDR1 is MNHEY, CDR2 SMNVEV, per germline (reference sequence). Trimming left V 0 bases short and J 3 bases short, with 15 bases between. The CDR3 DNA is TGTGCCAGCAGTTTATCGGGGGGGCTACTCCTCTACGAGCAGTACTTC. It yields the protein CASSLSGGLLLYEQYF.

The sample holds a few counts of this clone. CDR3 sequence: CASSYRQTNEKLFF. DNA of the CDR3: TGTGCCAGCAGCTATCGACAGACTAATGAAAAACTGTTTTTT. The genes are TRBV5-4 and TRBJ1-4; tentatively, D is TRBD1 (5 bases). Germline V CDR1 and CDR2: SGHNT, YYREEE (reference sequence). Between the trimmed V and J ends, which lost 3 bases and 2 bases, there was a span of 8 bases. The CDR3 is made up of 14 amino acids.